The clone carrying this T cell receptor beta chain was recorded at least ten times. Only in-frame clones appear in the TCRdb table, and some are missing; sequencing was by immunoSEQ multiplex PCR. The sample consists of under 250,000 clones, 80% to 85% of them appearing once. The entry originates in a study of blood T cell repertoires in COVID-19. Trimming removed 3 bases at V and 1 base at J, with 6 bases between. The CDR3 contains 13 residues. Germline CDR1 SGHTA, CDR2 FQGTGA. The TCR comes from a man over 45 with active or convalescent COVID-19. Material: peripheral blood. The rearrangement links TRBV7-3 to TRBJ1-1; D is unresolved. For the CDR3, the DNA is TGTGCCAGCAGCTTGATCGGGAACACTGAAGCTTTCTTT. Translation: CASSLIGNTEAFF.